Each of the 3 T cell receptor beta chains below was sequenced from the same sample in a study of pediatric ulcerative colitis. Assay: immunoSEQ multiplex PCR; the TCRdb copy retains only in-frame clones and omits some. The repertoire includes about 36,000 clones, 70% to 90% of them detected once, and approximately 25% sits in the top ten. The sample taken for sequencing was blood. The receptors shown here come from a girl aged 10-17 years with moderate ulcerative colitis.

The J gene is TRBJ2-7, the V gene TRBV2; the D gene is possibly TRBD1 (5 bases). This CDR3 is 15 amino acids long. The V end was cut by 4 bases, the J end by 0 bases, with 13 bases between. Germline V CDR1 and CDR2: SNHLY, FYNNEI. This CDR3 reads CASSGRSGPSYEQYF. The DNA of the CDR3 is TGTGCCAGCAGTGGTCGGTCAGGGCCCTCCTACGAGCAGTACTTC.

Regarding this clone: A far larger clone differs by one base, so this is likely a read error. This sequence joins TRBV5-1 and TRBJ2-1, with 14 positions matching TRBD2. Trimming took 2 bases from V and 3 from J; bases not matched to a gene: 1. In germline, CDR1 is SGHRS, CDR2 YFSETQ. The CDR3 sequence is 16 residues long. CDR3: CASSLGTSGGYNEQFF. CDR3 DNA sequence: TGCGCCAGCAGCTTAGGGACTAGCGGGGGCTACAATGAGCAGTTCTTC.

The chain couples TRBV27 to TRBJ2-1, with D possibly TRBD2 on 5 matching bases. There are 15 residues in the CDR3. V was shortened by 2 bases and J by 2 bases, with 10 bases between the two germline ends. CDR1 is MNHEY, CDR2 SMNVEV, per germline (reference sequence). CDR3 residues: CASSLRGSAYNEQFF. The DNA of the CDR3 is TGTGCCAGCAGTTTAAGAGGTAGCGCCTACAATGAGCAGTTCTTC.